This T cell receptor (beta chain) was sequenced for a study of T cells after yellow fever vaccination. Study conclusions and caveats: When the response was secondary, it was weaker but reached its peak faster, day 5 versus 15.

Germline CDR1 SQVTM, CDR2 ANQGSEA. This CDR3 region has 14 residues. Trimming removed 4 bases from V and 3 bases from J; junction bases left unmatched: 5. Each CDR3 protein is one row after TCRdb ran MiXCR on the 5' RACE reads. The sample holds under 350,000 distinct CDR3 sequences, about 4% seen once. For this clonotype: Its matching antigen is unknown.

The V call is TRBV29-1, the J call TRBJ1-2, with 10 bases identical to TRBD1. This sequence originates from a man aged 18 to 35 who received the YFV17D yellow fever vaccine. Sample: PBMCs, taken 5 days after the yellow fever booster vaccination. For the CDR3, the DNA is TGCAGCGTTGCTGGGACAGGGGACCACTATGGCTACACCTTC. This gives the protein CSVAGTGDHYGYTF.